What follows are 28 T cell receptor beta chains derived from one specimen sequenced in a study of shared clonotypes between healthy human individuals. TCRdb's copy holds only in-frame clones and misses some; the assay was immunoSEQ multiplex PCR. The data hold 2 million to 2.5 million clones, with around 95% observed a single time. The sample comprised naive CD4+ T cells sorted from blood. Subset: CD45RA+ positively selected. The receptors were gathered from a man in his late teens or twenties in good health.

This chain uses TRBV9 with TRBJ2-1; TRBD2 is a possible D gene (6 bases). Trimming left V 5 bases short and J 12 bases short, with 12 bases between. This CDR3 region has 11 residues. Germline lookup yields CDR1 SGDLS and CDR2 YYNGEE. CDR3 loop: CASSGRERQFF. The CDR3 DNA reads TGTGCCAGCAGTGGCCGGGAGAGGCAGTTCTTC.

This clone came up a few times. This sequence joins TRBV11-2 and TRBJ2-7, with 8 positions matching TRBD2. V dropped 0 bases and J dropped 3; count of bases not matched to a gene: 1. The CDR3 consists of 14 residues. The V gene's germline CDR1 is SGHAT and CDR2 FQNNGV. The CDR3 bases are TGTGCCAGCAGCTTAGATACTAGCGGCTACGAGCAGTACTTC. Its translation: CASSLDTSGYEQYF.

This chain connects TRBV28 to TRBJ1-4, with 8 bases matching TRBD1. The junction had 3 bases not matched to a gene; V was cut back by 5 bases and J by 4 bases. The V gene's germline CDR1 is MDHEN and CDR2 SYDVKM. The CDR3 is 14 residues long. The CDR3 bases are TGTGCCAGCAGTACGACAGGGGATAATGAAAAACTGTTTTTT. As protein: CASSTTGDNEKLFF.

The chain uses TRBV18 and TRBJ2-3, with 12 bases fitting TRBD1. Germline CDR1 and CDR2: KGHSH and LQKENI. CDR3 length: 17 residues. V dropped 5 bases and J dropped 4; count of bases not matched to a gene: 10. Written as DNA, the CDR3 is TGTGCCAGCTCAATTCTGCCGGGACAGGGGGCATCAGATACGCAGTATTTT. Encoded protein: CASSILPGQGASDTQYF.

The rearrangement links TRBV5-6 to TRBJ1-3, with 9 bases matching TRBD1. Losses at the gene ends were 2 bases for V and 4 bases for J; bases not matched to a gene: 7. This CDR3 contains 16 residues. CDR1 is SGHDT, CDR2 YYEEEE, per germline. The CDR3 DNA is TGTGCCAGCAGCTTTTATGACAGGGGGTCGGGAAACACCATATATTTT. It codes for CASSFYDRGSGNTIYF.

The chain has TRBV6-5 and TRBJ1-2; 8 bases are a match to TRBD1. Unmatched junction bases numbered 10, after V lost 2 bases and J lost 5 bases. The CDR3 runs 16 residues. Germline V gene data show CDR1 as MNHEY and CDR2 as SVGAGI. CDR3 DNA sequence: TGTGCCAGCAGTTACCCTACGACAGGGGACAGATATGGCTACACCTTC. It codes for CASSYPTTGDRYGYTF.

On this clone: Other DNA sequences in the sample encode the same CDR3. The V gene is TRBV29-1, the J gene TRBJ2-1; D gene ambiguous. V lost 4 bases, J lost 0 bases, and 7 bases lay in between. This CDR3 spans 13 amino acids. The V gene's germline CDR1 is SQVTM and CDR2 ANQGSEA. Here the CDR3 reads CSVGGSSYNEQFF. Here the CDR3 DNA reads TGCAGCGTTGGAGGAAGCTCCTACAATGAGCAGTTCTTC.

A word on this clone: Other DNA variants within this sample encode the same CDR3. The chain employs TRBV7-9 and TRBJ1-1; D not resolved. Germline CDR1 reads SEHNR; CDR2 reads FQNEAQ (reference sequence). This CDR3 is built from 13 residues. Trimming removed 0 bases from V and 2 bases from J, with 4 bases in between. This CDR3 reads CASSLAANTEAFF. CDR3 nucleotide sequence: TGTGCCAGCAGCTTAGCAGCTAACACTGAAGCTTTCTTT.

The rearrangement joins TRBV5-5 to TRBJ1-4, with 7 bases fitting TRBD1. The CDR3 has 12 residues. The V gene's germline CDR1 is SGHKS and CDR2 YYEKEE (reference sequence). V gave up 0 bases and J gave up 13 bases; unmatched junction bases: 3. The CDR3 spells CASSLGQGALFF. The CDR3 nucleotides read TGTGCCAGCAGCTTGGGACAGGGAGCACTGTTTTTT.

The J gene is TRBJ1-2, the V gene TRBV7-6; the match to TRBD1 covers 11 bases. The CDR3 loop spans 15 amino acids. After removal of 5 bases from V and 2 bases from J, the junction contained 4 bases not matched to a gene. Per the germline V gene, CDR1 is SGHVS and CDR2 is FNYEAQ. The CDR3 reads CASSLDRGQNYGYTF. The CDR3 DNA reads TGTGCCAGCAGCCTGGACAGGGGGCAAAACTATGGCTACACCTTC.

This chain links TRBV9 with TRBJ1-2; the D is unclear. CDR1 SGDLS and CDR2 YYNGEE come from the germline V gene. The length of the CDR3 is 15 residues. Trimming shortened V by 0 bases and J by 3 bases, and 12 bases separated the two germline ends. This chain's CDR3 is CASSVGWAGDYGYTF. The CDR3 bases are TGTGCCAGCAGCGTAGGGTGGGCAGGTGACTATGGCTACACCTTC.

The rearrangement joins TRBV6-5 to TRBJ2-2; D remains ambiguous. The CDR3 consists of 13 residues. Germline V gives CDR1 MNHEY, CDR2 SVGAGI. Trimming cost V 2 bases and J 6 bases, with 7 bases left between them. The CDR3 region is CASSYASPGELFF. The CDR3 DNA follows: TGTGCCAGCAGTTACGCTAGTCCCGGGGAGCTGTTTTTT.

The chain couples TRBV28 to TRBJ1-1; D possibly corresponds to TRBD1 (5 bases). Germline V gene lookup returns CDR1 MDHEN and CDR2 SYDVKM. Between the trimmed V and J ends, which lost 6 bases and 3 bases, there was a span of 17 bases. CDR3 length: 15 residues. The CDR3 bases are TGTGCCAGCAGCTCCATTGCCCGACAGTACACTGAAGCTTTCTTT. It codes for CASSSIARQYTEAFF.

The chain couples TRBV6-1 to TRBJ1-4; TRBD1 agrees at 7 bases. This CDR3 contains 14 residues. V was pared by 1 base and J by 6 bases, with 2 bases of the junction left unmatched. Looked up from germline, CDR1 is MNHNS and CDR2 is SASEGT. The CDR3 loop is CASSEVGGDEKLFF. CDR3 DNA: TGTGCCAGCAGTGAAGTAGGGGGCGATGAAAAACTGTTTTTT.

The CDR3 bases are TGTGCCAGCAGCCGAGGCCGACTGCGCTCTGGGGCCAACGTCCTGACTTTC. It yields the protein CASSRGRLRSGANVLTF. The rearrangement links TRBV7-2 to TRBJ2-6; D is unclear. The germline V gene has CDR1 SGHTA and CDR2 FQGNSA. This CDR3 contains 17 residues. V dropped 5 bases and J dropped 0 bases, with 14 bases sitting between them.

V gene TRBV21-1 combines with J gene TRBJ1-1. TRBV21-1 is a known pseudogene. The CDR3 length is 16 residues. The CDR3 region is CASSKRCLGGPTEAFF. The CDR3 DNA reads TGTGCCAGCAGCAAAAGGTGCCTGGGAGGGCCCACTGAAGCTTTCTTT.

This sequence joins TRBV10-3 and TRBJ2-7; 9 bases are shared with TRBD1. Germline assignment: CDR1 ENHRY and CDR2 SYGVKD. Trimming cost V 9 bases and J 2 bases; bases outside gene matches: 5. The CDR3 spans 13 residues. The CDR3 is CAMRTGETYEQYF. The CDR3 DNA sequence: TGTGCCATGAGGACAGGGGAGACCTACGAGCAGTACTTC.

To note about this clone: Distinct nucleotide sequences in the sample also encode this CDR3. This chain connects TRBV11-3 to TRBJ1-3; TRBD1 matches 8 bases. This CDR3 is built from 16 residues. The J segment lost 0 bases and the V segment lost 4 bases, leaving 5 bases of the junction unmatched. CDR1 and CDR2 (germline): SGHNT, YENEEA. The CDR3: CASSSGTGSSGNTIYF. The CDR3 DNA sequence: TGTGCCAGCAGCTCTGGGACAGGTAGCTCTGGAAACACCATATATTTT. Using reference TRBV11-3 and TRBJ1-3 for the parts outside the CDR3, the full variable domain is EAGVVQSPRYKIIEKKQPVAFWCNPISGHNTLYWYLQNLGQGPELLIRYENEEAVDDSQLPKDRFSAERLKGVDSTLKIQPAELGDSAVYLCASSSGTGSSGNTIYFGEGSWLTVV.

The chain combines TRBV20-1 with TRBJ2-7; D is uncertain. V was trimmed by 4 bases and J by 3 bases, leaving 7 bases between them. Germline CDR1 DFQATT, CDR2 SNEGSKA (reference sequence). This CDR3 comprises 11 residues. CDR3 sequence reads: CSATVNYEQYF. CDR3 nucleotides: TGCAGTGCTACAGTGAACTACGAGCAGTACTTC.

DNA for the CDR3: TGCGCCAGCCGTCGGGACTACGGCACAGATACGCAGTATTTT. The encoded protein is CASRRDYGTDTQYF. This sequence joins TRBV5-1 and TRBJ2-3, with 7 bases lining up with TRBD2. This CDR3 contains 14 residues. In germline, CDR1 is SGHRS, CDR2 YFSETQ. V dropped 7 bases and J dropped 1; count of bases not matched to a gene: 6.

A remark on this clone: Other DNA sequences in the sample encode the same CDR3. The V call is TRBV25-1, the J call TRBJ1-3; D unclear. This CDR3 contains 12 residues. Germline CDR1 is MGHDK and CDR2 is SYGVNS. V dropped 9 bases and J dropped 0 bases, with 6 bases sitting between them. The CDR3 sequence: CASQSSGNTIYF. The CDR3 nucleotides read TGTGCCAGTCAGAGCTCTGGAAACACCATATATTTT. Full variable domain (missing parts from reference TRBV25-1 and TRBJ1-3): EADIYQTPRYLVIGTGKKITLECSQTMGHDKMYWYQQDPGMELHLIHYSYGVNSTEKGDLSSESTVSRIRTEHFPLTLESARPSHTSQYLCASQSSGNTIYFGEGSWLTVV.

CDR3: CASSGLAAWRTEAFF. CDR3 in DNA: TGTGCCAGCAGCGGACTAGCTGCCTGGAGAACTGAAGCTTTCTTT. The V and J genes are TRBV9 and TRBJ1-1; D remains unclear. The CDR3 extends over 15 amino acids. V was shortened by 3 bases and J by 5 bases, with 17 bases between the two germline ends. CDR1 is SGDLS, CDR2 YYNGEE, per germline.

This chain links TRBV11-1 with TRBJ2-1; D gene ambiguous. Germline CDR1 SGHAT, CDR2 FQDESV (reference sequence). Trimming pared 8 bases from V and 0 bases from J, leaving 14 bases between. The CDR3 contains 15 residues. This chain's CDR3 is CASSFSLDSYNEQFF. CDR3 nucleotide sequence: TGTGCCAGCTCGTTCAGCCTAGACTCCTACAATGAGCAGTTCTTC. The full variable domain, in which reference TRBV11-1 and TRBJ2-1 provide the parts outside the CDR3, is EAEVAQSPRYKITEKSQAVAFWCDPISGHATLYWYRQILGQGPELLVQFQDESVVDDSQLPKDRFSAERLKGVDSTLKIQPAELGDSAMYLCASSFSLDSYNEQFFGPGTRLTVL.

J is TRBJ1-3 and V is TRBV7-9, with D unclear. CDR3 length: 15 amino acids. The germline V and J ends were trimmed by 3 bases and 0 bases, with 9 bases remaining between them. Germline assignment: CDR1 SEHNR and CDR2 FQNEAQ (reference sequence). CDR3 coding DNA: TGTGCCAGCAGCTTGGTATCGTCCTCTGGAAACACCATATATTTT. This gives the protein CASSLVSSSGNTIYF.

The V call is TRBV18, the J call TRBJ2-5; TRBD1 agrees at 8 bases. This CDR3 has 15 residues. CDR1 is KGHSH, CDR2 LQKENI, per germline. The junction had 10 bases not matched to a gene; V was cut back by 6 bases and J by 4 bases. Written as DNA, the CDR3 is TGTGCCAGCTCGTCTATTACAGGGGGTGGAGAGACCCAGTACTTC. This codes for CASSSITGGGETQYF.

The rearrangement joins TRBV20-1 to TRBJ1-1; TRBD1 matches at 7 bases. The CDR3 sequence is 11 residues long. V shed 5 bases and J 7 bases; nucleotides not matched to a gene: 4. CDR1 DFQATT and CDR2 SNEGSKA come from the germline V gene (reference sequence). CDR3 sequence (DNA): TGCAGTGCTCTTCGACAGGGTGAAGCTTTCTTT. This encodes CSALRQGEAFF.

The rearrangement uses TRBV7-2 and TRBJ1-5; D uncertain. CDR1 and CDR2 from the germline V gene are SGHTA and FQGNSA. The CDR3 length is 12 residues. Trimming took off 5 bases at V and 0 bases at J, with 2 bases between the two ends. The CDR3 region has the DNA TGTGCCAGCAGCATTAGCAATCAGCCCCAGCATTTT. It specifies CASSISNQPQHF.

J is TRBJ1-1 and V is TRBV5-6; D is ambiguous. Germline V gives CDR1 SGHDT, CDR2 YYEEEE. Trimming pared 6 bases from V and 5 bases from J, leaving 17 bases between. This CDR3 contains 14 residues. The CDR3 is CASTGREGRTEAFF. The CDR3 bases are TGTGCCAGCACCGGACGCGAGGGCCGAACTGAAGCTTTCTTT. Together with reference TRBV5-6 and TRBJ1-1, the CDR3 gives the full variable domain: DAGVTQSPTHLIKTRGQQVTLRCSPKSGHDTVSWYQQALGQGPQFIFQYYEEEERQRGNFPDRFSGHQFPNYSSELNVNALLLGDSALYLCASTGREGRTEAFFGQGTRLTVV.